The next 24 T cell receptor beta chains were all read from a single sample in a study of response to subunit inactivated influenza vaccine. TCRdb re-called the RT-PCR reads through MiXCR, storing one row per CDR3 protein. The sample includes roughly 460,000 distinct CDR3 sequences, over 9.5% seen only once; the top ten take 10% to 15%. Sample: PBMCs from blood, taken about 40 days after vaccination. These receptors all come from a man aged 50-60 years who received an inactivated influenza vaccine.

This clonotype has more than one count but fewer than ten. J is TRBJ2-4 and V is TRBV5-1; TRBD2 matches at 11 bases. Germline CDR1 reads SGHRS; CDR2 reads YFSETQ. V lost 3 bases to trimming and J lost 6 bases; unmatched junction nucleotides: 5. This CDR3 is 15 amino acids long. In DNA, the CDR3 is TGCGCCAGCAGCTGGTTAGCGGGAGGGGGAAACATTCAGTACTTC. It encodes CASSWLAGGGNIQYF.

In its sample, this clonotype was seen a few times. J is TRBJ1-4 and V is TRBV10-3; D remains ambiguous. CDR1 and CDR2 from the germline V gene are ENHRY and SYGVKD. Trimming pared 6 bases from V and 0 bases from J, leaving 11 bases between. This CDR3 contains 15 residues. CDR3 region: CAISPGRSTNEKLFF. The CDR3 nucleotides are TGTGCCATCAGCCCTGGACGGTCAACTAATGAAAAACTGTTTTTT.

This clonotype was seen many times. The gene calls are TRBV4-3 and TRBJ2-3, with a tentative D call TRBD2 (5 bases). V was clipped by 4 bases and J by 6 bases, with 23 bases between them. The CDR3 runs 17 residues. Per the germline V gene, CDR1 is LGHNA and CDR2 is YSLEER. The CDR3 here is CASSLGGSRAGVDTQYF. In nucleotides, the CDR3 is TGCGCCAGCAGCCTCGGAGGCAGCCGGGCTGGGGTGGATACGCAGTATTTT.

This clonotype came up many times. The junction shows a germline mismatch at one end, possibly a read error. The chain links TRBV7-9 to TRBJ2-7; tentative D call: TRBD2 (5 bases). The CDR3 spans 12 residues. CDR1 and CDR2 (germline): SEHNR, FQNEAQ (reference sequence). In nucleotides, the CDR3 is TGTGCCAGCAGTTTAGCGTCTGGGGAGCAGTACTTC. Translating gives CASSLASGEQYF.

This clonotype was seen a few times. The CDR3 region is CASSSLLAGKSYEQYF. CDR3 nucleotide sequence: TGTGCCAGCAGCTCACTACTAGCGGGAAAAAGCTACGAGCAGTACTTC. The V call is TRBV7-9, the J call TRBJ2-7; 10 bases fit TRBD2. The V gene's germline CDR1 is SEHNR and CDR2 FQNEAQ (reference sequence). The trim removed 4 bases at V and 3 bases at J, leaving 9 bases unmatched. The CDR3 totals 16 residues.

This clonotype was counted many times. V gene TRBV7-2 combines with J gene TRBJ1-5; D uncertain. The CDR3 covers 13 residues. Germline V gene data show CDR1 as SGHTA and CDR2 as FQGNSA. Deletions cut 5 bases from V and 6 bases from J, with 11 bases between. The CDR3 DNA reads TGTGCCAGCAGCCCCGATCCGGCTCAGCCCCAGCATTTT. It is translated as CASSPDPAQPQHF.

This clonotype was recorded a few times. The V gene is TRBV7-2, the J gene TRBJ1-2; D gene ambiguous. Germline V gives CDR1 SGHTA, CDR2 FQGNSA. V shed 4 bases and J shed 4 bases, with 7 bases lying between them. This CDR3 is built from 12 residues. This CDR3 reads CASSWTRYGYTF. The DNA for the CDR3 is TGTGCCAGCAGCTGGACGCGCTATGGCTACACCTTC.

The chain employs TRBV5-1 and TRBJ2-1; D is uncertain. The CDR3 is 15 amino acids. Trimming cost V 7 bases and J 0 bases, with 14 bases left between them. CDR1 is SGHRS, CDR2 YFSETQ, per germline. CDR3 residues: CASGNGGGSYNEQFF. Here the CDR3 DNA reads TGCGCCAGCGGAAACGGCGGCGGCTCCTACAATGAGCAGTTCTTC.

V is TRBV6-2 or TRBV6-3 and J is TRBJ1-2; D gene unclear. This CDR3 has 11 amino acids. Germline loops: CDR1 MNHEY, CDR2 SVGEGT. V was clipped by 10 bases and J by 8 bases, with 14 bases between them. CDR3 residues: CATNLGPGYTF. The CDR3 DNA reads as TGTGCCACGAACCTCGGCCCAGGCTACACCTTC.

The V and J genes are TRBV12-3 or TRBV12-4 and TRBJ2-2; 12 nucleotides align to TRBD2. The junction had 10 bases not matched to a gene; V was cut back by 6 bases and J by 2 bases. The CDR3 totals 18 residues. CDR3 sequence (DNA): TGTGCCAGCAGCCGGAGACTAGCGGGAGCCCTCAACACCGGGGAGCTGTTTTTT. Protein product: CASSRRLAGALNTGELFF.

This clonotype was detected only a few times. For the CDR3, the DNA is TGCAGTGCTCCTGGACTAGCGGGAGTGAAAGGGGCCAACGTCCTGACTTTC. This codes for CSAPGLAGVKGANVLTF. The V gene is TRBV20-1, the J gene TRBJ2-6; 13 bases are a match to TRBD2. V lost 5 bases to trimming and J lost 4 bases; unmatched junction nucleotides: 8. This CDR3 has 17 residues. The germline V gene encodes CDR1 DFQATT and CDR2 SNEGSKA (reference sequence).

This clonotype has a handful of counts. This chain connects TRBV5-1 to TRBJ2-7; TRBD2 is a possible D gene (6 bases). The CDR3 loop spans 14 amino acids. Germline CDR1 is SGHRS and CDR2 is YFSETQ. V was pared by 6 bases and J by 0 bases, with 13 bases between. The CDR3 protein is CASTWEVGSYEQYF. In DNA, the CDR3 is TGCGCCAGCACCTGGGAGGTAGGCTCCTACGAGCAGTACTTC.

Many counts were recorded for this clonotype. V usage is TRBV27 and J usage is TRBJ2-1; the D call may be TRBD1 or TRBD2 (5 bases each). This CDR3 is built from 15 residues. Germline values: CDR1 MNHEY, CDR2 SMNVEV (reference sequence). V lost 6 bases and J 5 bases, leaving 17 bases between the germline ends. The CDR3 sequence: CASSWGGGSNNEQFF. The CDR3 DNA sequence: TGTGCCAGCAGCTGGGGTGGGGGTTCGAACAATGAGCAGTTCTTC.

The chain uses TRBV20-1 and TRBJ2-7; D is tentatively TRBD1 or TRBD2 (5 bases each). Trimming cost V 6 bases and J 3 bases, with 21 bases left between them. The CDR3 length is 15 residues. In germline, CDR1 is DFQATT, CDR2 SNEGSKA (reference sequence). The DNA for the CDR3 is TGCAGTGCCGCCGATGTAGGCAGGGAGTACTACGAGCAGTACTTC. Its translation: CSAADVGREYYEQYF.

The rearrangement uses TRBV12-3 or TRBV12-4 and TRBJ2-5; TRBD1 might be the D (5 bases). This CDR3 region has 15 residues. V was pared by 6 bases and J by 9 bases, with 23 bases between. The CDR3 DNA reads as TGTGCCAGCAGCCCCCTGCGCGCAGGGATGGATGCCCAGTACTTC. Translated, it gives CASSPLRAGMDAQYF.

This clonotype has ten or more counts. The chain recombines TRBV12-3 or TRBV12-4 with TRBJ2-7; TRBD2 aligns across 10 bases. V was clipped by 5 bases and J by 2 bases; unmatched bases: 6. The CDR3 spans 15 residues. The CDR3 here is CASSPLAGAAYEQYF. CDR3 in DNA: TGTGCCAGCAGTCCCCTAGCGGGGGCTGCCTACGAGCAGTACTTC.

This rearrangement joins TRBV29-1 to TRBJ1-2; TRBD1 agrees at 9 bases. Unmatched junction bases numbered 12, after V lost 6 bases and J lost 1 base. The germline gives CDR1 SQVTM, CDR2 ANQGSEA. The CDR3 is 16 amino acids. The CDR3: CSVGQGLRERNYGYTF. CDR3 bases: TGCAGCGTCGGACAGGGGCTACGCGAACGTAACTATGGCTACACCTTC.

In its sample, this clonotype was seen a few times. The chain is built from TRBV5-1 and TRBJ2-2; 9 nucleotides agree with TRBD2. The CDR3 contains 16 residues. CDR1 is SGHRS and CDR2 is YFSETQ in the germline V gene. V gave up 0 bases and J gave up 6 bases; unmatched junction bases: 6. In DNA form, the CDR3 reads TGCGCCAGCAGCTTGGGGGCTAGCGGGACAGCCGGGGAGCTGTTTTTT. Protein sequence: CASSLGASGTAGELFF.

In its sample, this clonotype was seen many times. The junction and the germline gene differ at one end; a read error may be behind it. The V and J genes are TRBV4-2 and TRBJ1-5; D is undetermined. This CDR3 region has 12 residues. Per the germline V gene, CDR1 is LGHNA and CDR2 is YNFKEQ. The CDR3 DNA follows: TGTGCCAGCAGTCAAGGGTCTCAGCCCCAGCATTTT. Encoded protein: CASSQGSQPQHF.

This clonotype was observed a few times. The chain recombines TRBV20-1 with TRBJ2-5, with D perhaps matching TRBD1 (7 bases). Germline V gene data show CDR1 as DFQATT and CDR2 as SNEGSKA (reference sequence). This CDR3 comprises 17 residues. Trimming shortened V by 6 bases and J by 5 bases, and 28 bases separated the two germline ends. DNA for the CDR3: TGCAGTGCCAACAACCCCAATTCCCCGACAGGGAGGGAGACCCAGTACTTC. It specifies CSANNPNSPTGRETQYF.

This clonotype was counted at least ten times. The CDR3 DNA follows: TGTGCCAGCAGGGACTGGGCGGATAACACAGATACGCAGTATTTT. Encoded protein: CASRDWADNTDTQYF. V is TRBV6-1 and J is TRBJ2-3; weak D call: TRBD2 (5 bases). CDR3 length: 15 residues. The germline V and J ends were trimmed by 6 bases and 2 bases, with 15 bases remaining between them. Per germline, CDR1 MNHNS and CDR2 SASEGT.

The chain employs TRBV7-2 and TRBJ2-3, with 9 bases lining up with TRBD1. The V gene's germline CDR1 is SGHTA and CDR2 FQGNSA. The CDR3 is 16 amino acids. Losses at the gene ends were 0 bases for V and 2 bases for J; bases not matched to a gene: 3. CDR3 coding DNA: TGTGCCAGCAGCTTAGCCCGGACAGGGGTCACAGATACGCAGTATTTT. Protein: CASSLARTGVTDTQYF.

The rearrangement joins TRBV25-1 to TRBJ2-1, with TRBD1 identical over 8 bases. The V gene's germline CDR1 is MGHDK and CDR2 SYGVNS. Trimming at V came to 8 bases and at J to 8 bases, leaving 8 bases not matched to a gene. This CDR3 spans 13 amino acids. CDR3 amino acids: CASAPQGAHEQFF. CDR3 coding DNA: TGTGCCAGCGCACCCCAGGGGGCTCATGAGCAGTTCTTC.

This clonotype occurred a few times. The rearrangement joins TRBV4-3 to TRBJ2-2; TRBD2 matches 7 bases. Germline CDR1 LGHNA, CDR2 YSLEER. CDR3 length equals 20 residues. The V segment lost 0 bases and the J segment 2 bases; nucleotides outside the gene matches: 15. The CDR3 DNA sequence: TGCGCCAGCAGCCAAGATTACCCCCCCGCGATAGCGGGTAACACCGGGGAGCTGTTTTTT. It encodes CASSQDYPPAIAGNTGELFF.